The 29 T cell receptor beta chains listed next were all sequenced from one sample in a study of shared clonotypes between healthy human individuals (TCRdb year 2020). Library prep was done by the immunoSEQ multiplex PCR assay. TCRdb re-hosts the immuneACCESS table, in-frame sequences only. Its copies lack some clones; in the studies checked, an unresolved V gene accounts for under half of them, and the cause for the rest is not known. This sample is represented by a few hundred thousand clones; around 97% of them were singletons. The ten most abundant clones make up 0.055% to 0.07% of the sample. Material for sequencing was naive CD4+ T cells sorted from blood. The sample's cell subset or site label, decoded: CD45RA+ positively selected. The source of these receptors is a young woman in good health.

As concerns this clone: This sample also contains other DNA sequences that code for the same CDR3. CDR3 in DNA: TGTGCCACCAGCAGAGGAGGAACGGGAGGGTACAATGAGCAGTTCTTC. Residues: CATSRGGTGGYNEQFF. This chain joins TRBV15 and TRBJ2-1; TRBD2 matches 8 bases. V was clipped by 1 base and J by 4 bases; unmatched bases: 6. Germline V gives CDR1 LNHNV, CDR2 YYDKDF (reference sequence). The CDR3 totals 16 residues.

The rearrangement joins TRBV7-7 to TRBJ2-5, with TRBD1 matching 7 bases. The J call may be wrong; the DNA end is better matched by TRBJ2-7. There are 15 residues in the CDR3. CDR1 is SSHAT, CDR2 FNYEAQ, per germline (reference sequence). CDR3 in amino acids: CASSLSAGDSDEQYF. As DNA, the CDR3 is TGTGCCAGCAGCTTATCCGCCGGGGACAGCGACGAGCAGTACTTC.

The chain uses TRBV4-1 and TRBJ1-3; D perhaps matches TRBD1 (5 bases). This CDR3 spans 16 amino acids. V was cut by 2 bases and J by 4 bases, with 15 bases left in between. Germline V gene data show CDR1 as MGHRA and CDR2 as YSYEKL. The CDR3 nucleotides are TGCGCCAGCAGCCAAAGGAGGGACCTTGGGGGAAACACCATATATTTT. Protein product: CASSQRRDLGGNTIYF.

The chain joins TRBV5-1 to TRBJ2-3, with 8 bases identical to TRBD2. J lost 2 bases, V lost 3 bases, and 26 bases had no gene match. The CDR3 is made up of 22 amino acids. The germline V gene encodes CDR1 SGHRS and CDR2 YFSETQ. The CDR3 loop reads CASSSWARLAGGPGIYTDTQYF. Here the CDR3 DNA reads TGCGCCAGCAGCTCCTGGGCCCGGCTTGCGGGAGGCCCCGGGATTTACACAGATACGCAGTATTTT. Together with reference TRBV5-1 and TRBJ2-3, the CDR3 gives the full variable domain: KAGVTQTPRYLIKTRGQQVTLSCSPISGHRSVSWYQQTPGQGLQFLFEYFSETQRNKGNFPGRFSGRQFSNSRSEMNVSTLELGDSALYLCASSSWARLAGGPGIYTDTQYFGPGTRLTVL.

The chain uses TRBV25-1 and TRBJ2-5; D gene ambiguous. Trimming stripped 3 bases from V and 0 bases from J, with 14 bases between. The CDR3 loop spans 16 amino acids. CDR1 and CDR2 (germline): MGHDK, SYGVNS. For the CDR3, the DNA is TGTGCCAGCAGTGAGGGTGAGGTATCGGACCAAGAGACCCAGTACTTC. Amino acid sequence: CASSEGEVSDQETQYF.

The chain links TRBV18 to TRBJ2-5; D remains ambiguous. Trimming took 4 bases from V and 2 from J, leaving 2 bases between them. Germline V gene lookup returns CDR1 KGHSH and CDR2 LQKENI. The CDR3 contains 11 residues. CDR3 coding DNA: TGTGCCAGCTCACAACAAGAGACCCAGTACTTC. This codes for CASSQQETQYF.

This clone was counted a single time. The V and J genes are TRBV4-2 and TRBJ2-7; 7 positions agree with TRBD2. Trimming at V came to 3 bases and at J to 1 base, leaving 12 bases not matched to a gene. Germline V lookup: CDR1 LGHNA, CDR2 YNFKEQ. CDR3 length: 17 residues. CDR3 nucleotide sequence: TGTGCCAGCAGCCAGGCCCGCGAAAGCGGGGTTTCCTACGAGCAGTACTTC. Its translation: CASSQARESGVSYEQYF.

The genes are TRBV11-3 and TRBJ2-7; 7 positions agree with TRBD1. The germline V gene encodes CDR1 SGHNT and CDR2 YENEEA. The CDR3 extends over 16 amino acids. With 6 bases clipped from V and 1 base from J, the junction kept 12 bases outside the gene matches. CDR3 amino acids: CASSYRQGAISYEQYF. The CDR3 region has the DNA TGTGCCAGCAGTTATCGACAGGGTGCTATTTCCTACGAGCAGTACTTC.

The chain couples TRBV28 to TRBJ2-7; maybe TRBD2 (6 bases). The CDR3 extends over 16 amino acids. Germline assignment: CDR1 MDHEN and CDR2 SYDVKM. V was pared by 3 bases and J by 1 base, with 16 bases between. The CDR3 reads CASSFMGGRSSYEQYF. For the CDR3, the DNA is TGTGCCAGCAGTTTTATGGGGGGACGGTCTTCCTACGAGCAGTACTTC.

The gene calls are TRBV2 and TRBJ1-2; D may be TRBD1 (5 bases). This CDR3 is built from 12 residues. The V gene lost 11 bases and the J gene lost 4 bases, with 14 bases spanning the gap. Per germline, CDR1 SNHLY and CDR2 FYNNEI. The CDR3 nucleotides read TGTGCCGAGGGCTCTCAGGGCTATGGCTACACCTTC. Its translation is CAEGSQGYGYTF.

V is TRBV2 and J is TRBJ1-1; a weak D match, TRBD1 (5 bases). V lost 5 bases, J lost 4 bases, and 11 bases lay in between. The CDR3 length is 13 residues. Germline assignment: CDR1 SNHLY and CDR2 FYNNEI. The CDR3 is CASSLTGPTEAFF. CDR3 nucleotides: TGTGCCAGCAGTTTGACGGGACCCACTGAAGCTTTCTTT.

The chain uses TRBV6-1 and TRBJ1-1; 7 nucleotides line up with TRBD1. The CDR3 extends over 14 amino acids. With V trimmed by 6 bases and J by 5 bases, 9 bases remained unmatched. CDR1 MNHNS and CDR2 SASEGT come from the germline V gene. The CDR3 coding sequence is TGTGCCAGCAGGGCTTGGACAGGAGGGACTGAAGCTTTCTTT. It encodes CASRAWTGGTEAFF.

The chain couples TRBV19 to TRBJ2-1, with D possibly being TRBD1 (6 bases). CDR3 length equals 14 residues. Germline CDR1 reads LNHDA; CDR2 reads SQIVND (reference sequence). V lost 6 bases, J lost 2 bases, and 11 bases lay in between. The CDR3 region is CASSQGSPYNEQFF. DNA of the CDR3: TGTGCCAGTAGCCAGGGGTCCCCCTACAATGAGCAGTTCTTC.

V is TRBV7-9 and J is TRBJ2-2, with 8 bases fitting TRBD2. Trimming cost V 5 bases and J 4 bases; bases outside gene matches: 9. This CDR3 contains 16 residues. CDR1 SEHNR and CDR2 FQNEAQ come from the germline V gene (reference sequence). CDR3 bases: TGTGCCAGCAGCGGCCCCAGCGGGAGAGGCACCGGGGAGCTGTTTTTT. This codes for CASSGPSGRGTGELFF.

The rearrangement joins TRBV6-5 to TRBJ1-4; the D is unclear. Germline V gene data show CDR1 as MNHEY and CDR2 as SVGAGI. The CDR3 is 15 amino acids. The germline V and J ends were trimmed by 6 bases and 7 bases, with 18 bases remaining between them. The CDR3, as DNA: TGTGCCAGCAGCCCTAAACACCAACTAAGTGAAAAACTGTTTTTT. Amino acid sequence: CASSPKHQLSEKLFF.

The gene calls are TRBV5-8 and TRBJ1-1, with D uncertain. This CDR3 is built from 13 residues. The germline CDR1 and CDR2 sequences are SGHTS and YDEGEE. V was trimmed by 0 bases and J by 4 bases, leaving 7 bases between them. The CDR3 region has the DNA TGTGCCAGCAGCTTGGGGGAAGGCACTGAAGCTTTCTTT. Residues: CASSLGEGTEAFF.

The chain uses TRBV6-1 and TRBJ2-7; D may match TRBD1 or TRBD2 (5 bases each). CDR3 length: 13 amino acids. Germline V gene sequence: CDR1 MNHNS, CDR2 SASEGT. The V end lost 4 bases, the J end lost 4 bases, and 11 bases lay between the germline ends. The CDR3 DNA is TGTGCCAGCAGTGGGGACGGAGGATACGAGCAGTACTTC. It encodes CASSGDGGYEQYF.

The chain joins TRBV6-1 to TRBJ2-1; 14 bases align to TRBD2. Trimming cost V 5 bases and J 8 bases; bases outside gene matches: 5. This CDR3 contains 15 residues. The germline V gene encodes CDR1 MNHNS and CDR2 SASEGT. CDR3 bases: TGTGCCAGCAGTCGGGGACTAGCGGGAGTTGATGAGCAGTTCTTC. Protein product: CASSRGLAGVDEQFF.

This sequence joins TRBV10-3 and TRBJ2-7, with TRBD1 matching 7 bases. The V gene's germline CDR1 is ENHRY and CDR2 SYGVKD. The V gene end was trimmed by 5 bases and the J gene end by 5 bases; junction bases not matched to a gene: 3. This CDR3 spans 12 amino acids. CDR3 sequence: CAISRGPDEQYF. DNA of the CDR3: TGTGCCATCAGTAGGGGGCCGGACGAGCAGTACTTC.

The chain recombines TRBV7-9 with TRBJ2-3; D is perhaps TRBD2 (5 bases). Germline loops: CDR1 SEHNR, CDR2 FQNEAQ (reference sequence). V was pared by 1 base and J by 0 bases, with 11 bases between. This CDR3 is built from 16 residues. This CDR3 reads CASSLGERNSTDTQYF. The CDR3 nucleotides read TGTGCCAGCAGCTTAGGGGAGCGGAATAGCACAGATACGCAGTATTTT.

This clone was seen only once. The rearrangement joins TRBV19 to TRBJ2-1, with 13 nucleotides matching TRBD2. Trimming took 3 bases from V and 4 from J; bases not matched to a gene: 6. Germline CDR1 is LNHDA and CDR2 is SQIVND (reference sequence). The CDR3 extends over 17 amino acids. The CDR3 reads CASSIRTSGRLYNEQFF. CDR3 nucleotides: TGTGCCAGTAGTATCAGGACTAGCGGGAGATTGTACAATGAGCAGTTCTTC.

The V call is TRBV11-2, the J call TRBJ2-3; weak D call: TRBD2 (6 bases). Germline-derived CDR1 and CDR2 are SGHAT and FQNNGV. The CDR3 is made up of 12 amino acids. V was pared by 5 bases and J by 8 bases, with 11 bases between. The CDR3 nucleotides are TGTGCCAGCAGCACCCCCGGGGGTACGCAGTATTTT. Amino acids: CASSTPGGTQYF.

The chain employs TRBV4-1 and TRBJ1-4; 7 nucleotides agree with TRBD1. Germline V gene data show CDR1 as MGHRA and CDR2 as YSYEKL. With V trimmed by 6 bases and J by 7 bases, 14 bases remained unmatched. The CDR3 spans 16 residues. The CDR3 loop reads CASSRDHRGAAEKLFF. CDR3 in DNA: TGCGCCAGCAGTCGAGACCACAGGGGCGCGGCTGAAAAACTGTTTTTT.

V usage is TRBV7-7 and J usage is TRBJ1-5, with D perhaps TRBD1 (5 bases). Germline lookup yields CDR1 SSHAT and CDR2 FNYEAQ (reference sequence). The V and J ends lost 2 bases and 0 bases respectively, with 17 bases between them. This CDR3 is 18 amino acids long. The CDR3 spells CASSLRGDEDNSNQPQHF. CDR3 coding DNA: TGTGCCAGCAGCTTAAGAGGGGATGAGGATAATAGCAATCAGCCCCAGCATTTT.

The chain couples TRBV5-1 to TRBJ2-1; the match to TRBD2 covers 7 bases. Germline V CDR1 and CDR2: SGHRS, YFSETQ. Trimming at V came to 0 bases and at J to 16 bases, leaving 10 bases not matched to a gene. CDR3 length: 13 amino acids. The CDR3 spells CASSLDSLGRTFF. CDR3 nucleotides: TGCGCCAGCAGCTTGGATAGTCTCGGGAGGACCTTCTTC.

The rearrangement links TRBV11-3 to TRBJ2-1; TRBD2 matches 7 bases. Germline V gene sequence: CDR1 SGHNT, CDR2 YENEEA. Germline trimming cut 5 bases from V and 5 bases from J; bases unmatched to any gene: 9. This CDR3 contains 15 residues. The DNA of the CDR3 is TGTGCCAGCAGCCTGGGGGGAGGGGAGCACAATGAGCAGTTCTTC. Translation: CASSLGGGEHNEQFF.

This clone has just one count. The chain has TRBV7-2 and TRBJ2-2, with TRBD2 as a possible D gene (5 bases). CDR1 SGHTA and CDR2 FQGNSA come from the germline V gene. There are 15 residues in the CDR3. V dropped 2 bases and J dropped 3 bases, with 10 bases sitting between them. CDR3 coding DNA: TGTGCCAGCAGCTTAAGCCTAGCTGACACCGGGGAGCTGTTTTTT. It specifies CASSLSLADTGELFF.

The rearrangement joins TRBV29-1 to TRBJ2-3, with 10 bases fitting TRBD2. J gave up 2 bases and V 0 bases, and 5 bases lay outside the gene matches. The CDR3 length is 16 residues. CDR1 and CDR2 (germline): SQVTM, ANQGSEA. In nucleotides, the CDR3 is TGCAGCGTTGAAGATCTGAGCGGGAGGGCCACAGATACGCAGTATTTT. Its translation is CSVEDLSGRATDTQYF.

Only a few counts were recorded for this clone. V usage is TRBV28 and J usage is TRBJ1-5; tentatively, D is TRBD1 (6 bases). Trimming left V 1 base short and J 2 bases short, with 9 bases between. The germline V gene has CDR1 MDHEN and CDR2 SYDVKM. CDR3 length: 15 amino acids. The CDR3 nucleotides are TGTGCCAGCAGTTTATCCAGGGGAGGCAATCAGCCCCAGCATTTT. It yields the protein CASSLSRGGNQPQHF.